Below are 19 T cell receptor beta chains sequenced from a single sample in a study of response to subunit inactivated influenza vaccine. TCRdb re-called the RT-PCR reads through MiXCR, storing one row per CDR3 protein. The data contain about 540,000 distinct CDR3 sequences, approximately 20% of them singletons. A further study also used this sample, focusing on T cells expressing NK-cell markers. That report adds: UMIs were included in TCR beta cDNA generated by 5'RACE template switching.

The sample in question was CD4+ T cells sorted from PBMCs, obtained about 13 days after vaccination. These receptors all come from a man aged 50 to 60 who received an inactivated influenza vaccine.

V usage is TRBV6-6 and J usage is TRBJ2-2; D unclear. Trimming removed 6 bases from V and 5 bases from J, with 10 bases in between. This CDR3 has 13 amino acids. Germline CDR1 and CDR2: MNHNY and SVGAGI (reference sequence). Written as DNA, the CDR3 is TGTGCCAGCAGACCAGTGATAACCGGGGAGCTGTTTTTT. This gives the protein CASRPVITGELFF.

The chain employs TRBV10-3 and TRBJ2-2, with 8 positions matching TRBD1. The J segment lost 3 bases and the V segment lost 0 bases, leaving 3 bases of the junction unmatched. The CDR3 is 16 residues long. Looked up from germline, CDR1 is ENHRY and CDR2 is SYGVKD. The CDR3 region has the DNA TGTGCCATCAGTGAGTCTCCGGGACAGGACACCGGGGAGCTGTTTTTT. Its protein is CAISESPGQDTGELFF.

This clonotype was seen once. Mismatch with germline at one junction end may stem from a read error. This chain links TRBV11-2 with TRBJ2-1; D might be TRBD1 (5 bases). The CDR3 sequence is 13 residues long. Germline CDR1 SGHAT, CDR2 FQNNGV. The CDR3 region has the DNA TGTACCAGCAGCTTAGATCAGGGTAATGAGCAGTTCTTC. Translation: CTSSLDQGNEQFF.

The rearrangement joins TRBV5-1 to TRBJ2-1, with unresolved D. The CDR3 loop spans 15 amino acids. The germline CDR1 and CDR2 sequences are SGHRS and YFSETQ. Trimming cost V 0 bases and J 0 bases, with 7 bases left between them. The CDR3 nucleotides read TGCGCCAGCAGCTTGGAGGGATTCTCCTACAATGAGCAGTTCTTC. It codes for CASSLEGFSYNEQFF.

The rearrangement joins TRBV11-2 to TRBJ2-5; D tentatively fits TRBD1 or TRBD2 (5 bases each). This CDR3 has 15 amino acids. Germline CDR1 and CDR2: SGHAT and FQNNGV. The V and J ends lost 0 bases and 4 bases respectively, with 12 bases between them. Here the CDR3 reads CASSLDGEGSETQYF. In DNA form, the CDR3 reads TGTGCCAGCAGCTTAGACGGTGAGGGGTCAGAGACCCAGTACTTC.

This clonotype was counted between two and nine times. The chain combines TRBV12-3 or TRBV12-4 with TRBJ2-1, with D perhaps TRBD1 or TRBD2 (5 bases each). The V and J ends lost 8 bases and 5 bases respectively, with 16 bases between them. The CDR3 is made up of 14 amino acids. The CDR3 sequence is CASGPGRNHNEQFF. CDR3 nucleotide sequence: TGTGCCAGCGGGCCGGGGCGGAACCACAATGAGCAGTTCTTC.

This clonotype was counted ten times or more. The chain uses TRBV12-3 or TRBV12-4 and TRBJ1-6; TRBD1 aligns across 10 bases. With 5 bases clipped from V and 8 bases from J, the junction kept 6 bases outside the gene matches. The CDR3 length is 15 residues. The CDR3 coding sequence is TGTGCCAGCAGTCAAGACAGGGGGCCGTATTCACCCCTCCACTTT. Translation gives CASSQDRGPYSPLHF.

The chain links TRBV7-2 to TRBJ2-2, with D tentatively TRBD1 (6 bases). This CDR3 contains 13 residues. Trimming removed 5 bases from V and 5 bases from J, with 9 bases in between. Germline V gene lookup returns CDR1 SGHTA and CDR2 FQGNSA. This chain's CDR3 is CASSKTGTGELFF. The CDR3 nucleotides are TGTGCCAGCAGCAAGACAGGTACCGGGGAGCTGTTTTTT.

The chain has TRBV15 and TRBJ2-1; D is unresolved. The CDR3 loop spans 14 amino acids. Germline CDR1 and CDR2: LNHNV and YYDKDF (reference sequence). The V end lost 5 bases, the J end lost 9 bases, and 17 bases lay between the germline ends. In DNA form, the CDR3 reads TGTGCCACCAGCCGTGGATTCACAACGAGTGAGCAGTTCTTC. Amino acids: CATSRGFTTSEQFF.

Only a few counts were recorded for this clonotype. V and J are TRBV28 and TRBJ2-1; 9 bases fit TRBD2. CDR1 and CDR2 (germline): MDHEN, SYDVKM. The CDR3 sequence is 15 residues long. Trimming at V came to 7 bases and at J to 6 bases, leaving 10 bases not matched to a gene. The DNA of the CDR3 is TGTGCCAGCATCTTTGGGGCTAGCGGGGCCAATGAGCAGTTCTTC. Translation gives CASIFGASGANEQFF.

This sequence joins TRBV7-2 and TRBJ1-2, with 7 bases lining up with TRBD1. This CDR3 spans 14 amino acids. Trimming took 3 bases from V and 2 from J; bases not matched to a gene: 3. CDR1 and CDR2 (germline): SGHTA, FQGNSA. CDR3 in DNA: TGTGCCAGCAGCTTCCGGGACAGAAACTATGGCTACACCTTC. Amino acid sequence: CASSFRDRNYGYTF.

V is TRBV20-1 and J is TRBJ2-3, with D hard to call. This CDR3 has 14 residues. The germline gives CDR1 DFQATT, CDR2 SNEGSKA (reference sequence). DNA for the CDR3: TGCAGCTCGTGGGCTCTCTCTAGCACAGATACGCAGTATTTT. Translating it yields CSSWALSSTDTQYF.

With regard to this clonotype: One junction end does not reproduce the germline sequence, and a read error may be involved. The rearrangement uses TRBV6-1 and TRBJ1-1; unclear D gene. In germline, CDR1 is MNHNS, CDR2 SASEGT. The CDR3 has 15 residues. The CDR3 here is CGSSPRTIGNTEAFF. The CDR3 DNA reads TGTGGCAGCAGCCCCCGGACGATTGGGAACACTGAAGCTTTCTTT.

The CDR3 loop reads CAWSLRAYGYTF. In DNA form, the CDR3 reads TGTGCCTGGAGTCTTAGGGCCTATGGCTACACCTTC. The chain is built from TRBV30 and TRBJ1-2; D gene ambiguous. V dropped 2 bases and J dropped 4 bases, with 8 bases sitting between them. The germline CDR1 and CDR2 sequences are GTSNPN and SVGIG (reference sequence). The length of the CDR3 is 12 residues.

The CDR3 region is CASSGWKGSYEQYF. The DNA of the CDR3 is TGTGCCAGCAGCGGATGGAAGGGAAGCTACGAGCAGTACTTC. The chain is built from TRBV5-4 and TRBJ2-7; D call uncertain. Trimming pared 4 bases from V and 3 bases from J, leaving 14 bases between. The CDR3 length is 14 residues. Per germline, CDR1 SGHNT and CDR2 YYREEE (reference sequence).

J is TRBJ2-2 and V is TRBV29-1; D is uncertain. V shed 3 bases and J shed 0 bases, with 5 bases lying between them. Germline V gene lookup returns CDR1 SQVTM and CDR2 ANQGSEA. This CDR3 region has 13 residues. The CDR3, as DNA: TGCAGCGTTGACAGACCGAACACCGGGGAGCTGTTTTTT. It codes for CSVDRPNTGELFF.

This clonotype was recorded a few times. The V gene is TRBV29-1, the J gene TRBJ2-7, with 14 bases identical to TRBD2. The germline CDR1 and CDR2 sequences are SQVTM and ANQGSEA. Germline trimming cut 3 bases from V and 8 bases from J; bases unmatched to any gene: 3. The CDR3 runs to 13 residues. DNA of the CDR3: TGCAGCGTTGAGGGACTAGCGGGAGATCAGCAGTACTTC. It translates to CSVEGLAGDQQYF.

The J gene is TRBJ1-6, the V gene TRBV27; perhaps TRBD1 as D (5 bases). Germline V CDR1 and CDR2: MNHEY, SMNVEV (reference sequence). The V end lost 3 bases, the J end lost 7 bases, and 16 bases lay between the germline ends. The CDR3 has 16 amino acids. Here the CDR3 reads CASSFRPSTENSPLHF. The CDR3 region has the DNA TGTGCCAGCAGTTTCCGCCCGTCGACAGAGAATTCACCCCTCCACTTT.

The rearrangement links TRBV6-1 to TRBJ2-7; D tentatively fits TRBD1 or TRBD2 (6 bases each). This CDR3 region has 14 residues. The V end was cut by 6 bases, the J end by 5 bases, with 17 bases between. CDR1 and CDR2 from the germline V gene are MNHNS and SASEGT. The CDR3 sequence is CASSGFGGPNEQYF. In DNA, the CDR3 is TGTGCCAGCAGCGGGTTTGGGGGGCCTAACGAGCAGTACTTC.